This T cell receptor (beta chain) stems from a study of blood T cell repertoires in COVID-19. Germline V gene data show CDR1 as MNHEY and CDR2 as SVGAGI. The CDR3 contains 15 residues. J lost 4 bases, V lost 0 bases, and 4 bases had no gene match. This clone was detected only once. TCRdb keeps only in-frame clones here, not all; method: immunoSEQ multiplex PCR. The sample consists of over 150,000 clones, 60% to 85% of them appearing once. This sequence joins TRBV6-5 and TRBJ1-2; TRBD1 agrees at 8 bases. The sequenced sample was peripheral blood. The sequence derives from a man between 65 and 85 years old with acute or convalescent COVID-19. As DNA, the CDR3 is TGTGCCAGCAGTTACTCAACCAGGGGGCCCTATGGCTACACCTTC. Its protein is CASSYSTRGPYGYTF.